The clone carrying this T cell receptor (beta chain) showed up just a few times. Antigen specificity is unknown. Trimming pared 4 bases from V and 1 base from J, leaving 14 bases between. Germline V gene data show CDR1 as MGHDK and CDR2 as SYGVNS. There are 15 residues in the CDR3. Donor samples were obtained from healthy Caucasian individuals from Russia, aged about 6 to 100. Together with a sample-barcoded 5' primer, a J-beta primer mix was included in a second PCR lasting roughly 6 to 12 cycles. TCRdb reprocessed the 5' RACE reads via MiXCR and lists one record per CDR3 protein. Of about 680,000 distinct CDR3 sequences in the sample, roughly 50% are singletons; the top ten hold under 35%. This sample is part of a study of blood T cells in healthy people across ages. Study observations and caveats: Lack of knowledge of donor CMV status possibly confounded expanded clonotype changes.

Sequenced input: blood. The V and J genes are TRBV25-1 and TRBJ2-7; D is possibly TRBD1 or TRBD2 (5 bases each). The receptor's source is a woman aged 55-69 years in good health. The chain's CDR3 is CASSGGAGQSYEQYF. The CDR3 coding sequence is TGTGCCAGCAGTGGAGGGGCCGGGCAGTCCTACGAGCAGTACTTC.